Each of the 25 T cell receptor beta chains below was sequenced from the same sample in a study of T cell responses to AZD1222 COVID-19 vaccine. Clones were read by immunoSEQ multiplex PCR, and TCRdb kept only the in-frame ones, dropping some. Of more than 95,000 clones in the sample, more than 70% are singletons; the top ten hold less than 9.5%. The material was peripheral blood, obtained on day 0 of AZD1222 vaccination. These receptors came from an adult in good health.

This chain uses TRBV10-2 with TRBJ2-2; D might be TRBD2 (5 bases). This CDR3 spans 12 amino acids. V dropped 6 bases and J dropped 5 bases, with 7 bases sitting between them. The V gene's germline CDR1 is WSHSY and CDR2 SAAADI. CDR3 DNA: TGCGCCAGCAGGTCGGGAACCGGGGAGCTGTTTTTT. Amino acids: CASRSGTGELFF.

This chain links TRBV19 with TRBJ1-3; 8 bases map to TRBD1. V was pared by 7 bases and J by 4 bases, with 12 bases of the junction left unmatched. The CDR3 runs to 16 residues. Germline CDR1 reads LNHDA; CDR2 reads SQIVND (reference sequence). CDR3: CASTLNGQGTGNTIYF. CDR3 DNA: TGTGCCAGTACCCTCAATGGACAGGGTACAGGAAACACCATATATTTT.

The table lists this clone with a few counts. The rearrangement links TRBV27 to TRBJ2-7, with TRBD1 matching over 9 bases. The CDR3 extends over 15 amino acids. Germline lookup yields CDR1 MNHEY and CDR2 SMNVEV (reference sequence). J gave up 2 bases and V 0 bases, and 2 bases lay outside the gene matches. The CDR3 sequence is CASSLSGQGPYEQYF. As DNA, the CDR3 is TGTGCCAGCAGTTTATCGGGACAGGGTCCCTACGAGCAGTACTTC.

The J gene is TRBJ2-2, the V gene TRBV7-9, with 7 bases identical to TRBD1. J lost 4 bases, V lost 4 bases, and 12 bases had no gene match. The germline gives CDR1 SEHNR, CDR2 FQNEAQ (reference sequence). This CDR3 spans 17 amino acids. The CDR3 coding sequence is TGTGCCAGCAGCTCGTACACGACAGGGACGGCCACCGGGGAGCTGTTTTTT. As protein: CASSSYTTGTATGELFF.

The rearrangement uses TRBV5-8 and TRBJ2-1, with unresolved D. This CDR3 has 14 amino acids. Germline CDR1 SGHTS, CDR2 YDEGEE. V lost 2 bases, J lost 6 bases, and 12 bases lay in between. CDR3 nucleotide sequence: TGTGCCAGCAGCTTAGGATTAAACCGCAATGAGCAGTTCTTC. It is translated as CASSLGLNRNEQFF.

The chain joins TRBV7-9 to TRBJ2-7; TRBD1 is a possible D gene (6 bases). The V gene lost 5 bases and the J gene lost 8 bases, with 16 bases spanning the gap. Germline V gene lookup returns CDR1 SEHNR and CDR2 FQNEAQ (reference sequence). CDR3 length equals 13 residues. The chain's CDR3 is CASSRDRYPKQYF. CDR3 nucleotides: TGTGCCAGCAGCCGCGACAGGTATCCTAAGCAGTACTTC.

The chain recombines TRBV15 with TRBJ2-3, with D perhaps TRBD1 (5 bases). The CDR3 covers 15 residues. From germline, CDR1 is LNHNV and CDR2 YYDKDF (reference sequence). V was shortened by 1 base and J by 3 bases, with 11 bases between the two germline ends. Here the CDR3 DNA reads TGTGCCACCAGCAGAGGTGGGGCAGGAACAGATACGCAGTATTTT. Translated: CATSRGGAGTDTQYF.

The gene calls are TRBV4-2 and TRBJ1-5, with D unresolved. The germline V gene encodes CDR1 LGHNA and CDR2 YNFKEQ. CDR3 length equals 13 residues. Deletions cut 4 bases from V and 5 bases from J, with 9 bases between. The CDR3 nucleotides read TGTGCCAGCAGCCCCCGGCAAGATCAGCCCCAGCATTTT. It is translated as CASSPRQDQPQHF.

The table lists this clone with a count of one. This chain links TRBV27 with TRBJ1-5; D perhaps matches TRBD1 (5 bases). CDR3 length: 13 amino acids. Germline CDR1 and CDR2: MNHEY and SMNVEV (reference sequence). Trimming pared 4 bases from V and 2 bases from J, leaving 6 bases between. The CDR3 bases are TGTGCCAGCAGTTGGGACGGCAATCAGCCCCAGCATTTT. Translating it yields CASSWDGNQPQHF.

V is TRBV9 and J is TRBJ2-2; TRBD2 matches at 7 bases. The CDR3 loop spans 14 amino acids. V lost 3 bases, J lost 4 bases, and 3 bases stayed unmatched. The germline gives CDR1 SGDLS, CDR2 YYNGEE. CDR3 sequence: CASSEREGTGELFF. CDR3 sequence (DNA): TGTGCCAGCAGCGAGAGGGAGGGCACCGGGGAGCTGTTTTTT. Drawing the rest from reference TRBV9 and TRBJ2-2, the complete variable domain is DSGVTQTPKHLITATGQRVTLRCSPRSGDLSVYWYQQSLDQGLQFLIQYYNGEERAKGNILERFSAQQFPDLHSELNLSSLELGDSALYFCASSEREGTGELFFGEGSRLTVL.

There are a few counts of this clone. This chain connects TRBV27 to TRBJ2-7; a weak D match, TRBD2 (6 bases). V lost 1 base and J lost 0, with 10 bases in between. The germline V gene encodes CDR1 MNHEY and CDR2 SMNVEV (reference sequence). The length of the CDR3 is 15 residues. DNA of the CDR3: TGTGCCAGCAGTTTATTTTTGGGGGGCTCCTACGAGCAGTACTTC. Translated: CASSLFLGGSYEQYF.

V and J are TRBV2 and TRBJ2-1, with TRBD1 as a possible D gene (5 bases). The CDR3 is made up of 12 amino acids. V was clipped by 6 bases and J by 8 bases, with 11 bases between them. Germline CDR1 and CDR2: SNHLY and FYNNEI. This CDR3 reads CASSESRDEQFF. CDR3 DNA sequence: TGTGCCAGCAGCGAAAGCAGGGATGAGCAGTTCTTC.

The rearrangement links TRBV7-6 to TRBJ2-5, with D possibly being TRBD1 (6 bases). The V and J ends lost 2 bases and 4 bases respectively, with 11 bases between them. The CDR3 totals 14 residues. Per germline, CDR1 SGHVS and CDR2 FNYEAQ. CDR3 sequence (DNA): TGTGCCAGCAGCTTAAAAGCCAGGGGAGAGACCCAGTACTTC. This codes for CASSLKARGETQYF.

The V gene is TRBV10-3, the J gene TRBJ2-6; 8 positions agree with TRBD1. Looked up from germline, CDR1 is ENHRY and CDR2 is SYGVKD. The CDR3 length is 16 residues. The trim removed 11 bases at V and 0 bases at J, leaving 9 bases unmatched. DNA of the CDR3: TGTGCCTCGACCGGGACAGGTCTCTCTGGGGCCAACGTCCTGACTTTC. This gives the protein CASTGTGLSGANVLTF.

The chain has TRBV10-3 and TRBJ2-7; possibly TRBD1 for D (6 bases). Germline V gene sequence: CDR1 ENHRY, CDR2 SYGVKD. V was trimmed by 2 bases and J by 2 bases, leaving 13 bases between them. The CDR3 covers 15 residues. This CDR3 reads CAISEEQGGTYEQYF. The CDR3 bases are TGTGCCATCAGTGAGGAACAGGGTGGCACCTACGAGCAGTACTTC.

This clone was detected only once. The J gene is TRBJ2-7, the V gene TRBV7-2; 7 nucleotides agree with TRBD2. CDR1 and CDR2 from the germline V gene are SGHTA and FQGNSA. The CDR3 runs to 14 residues. The V segment lost 5 bases and the J segment 4 bases; nucleotides outside the gene matches: 8. CDR3 DNA: TGTGCCAGCAGCAAGGGCAGGGAGGGGTACGAGCAGTACTTC. Its protein product is CASSKGREGYEQYF.

In its sample, this clone was seen once. The chain uses TRBV6-2 or TRBV6-3 and TRBJ2-3, with D possibly matching TRBD1 (8 bases). The CDR3 runs to 15 residues. Germline V gene lookup returns CDR1 MNHEY and CDR2 SVGEGT. Trimming removed 5 bases from V and 3 bases from J, with 15 bases in between. The CDR3 is CASSIGQGGTDTQYF. The CDR3 coding sequence is TGTGCCAGCAGTATTGGACAGGGAGGGACAGATACGCAGTATTTT.

This chain links TRBV7-2 with TRBJ1-6; D not resolved. V was cut by 3 bases and J by 10 bases, with 7 bases left in between. The CDR3 has 12 amino acids. Germline assignment: CDR1 SGHTA and CDR2 FQGNSA. The CDR3 protein is CASSFERSPLHF. The CDR3 nucleotides are TGTGCCAGCAGCTTCGAGAGGTCACCCCTCCACTTT.

V is TRBV28 and J is TRBJ2-7, with 9 bases lining up with TRBD2. J was trimmed by 7 bases and V by 9 bases; bases with no gene match: 7. This CDR3 spans 12 amino acids. From germline, CDR1 is MDHEN and CDR2 SYDVKM. CDR3 coding DNA: TGTGCCAGTAGCGGGGGCCTCTTAGAGCAGTACTTC. Amino acid sequence: CASSGGLLEQYF.

The chain couples TRBV5-1 to TRBJ2-5; 8 positions agree with TRBD1. The CDR3 runs to 16 residues. Germline V CDR1 and CDR2: SGHRS, YFSETQ. The V segment lost 3 bases and the J segment 2 bases; nucleotides outside the gene matches: 9. The chain's CDR3 is CASSSTGTGGQETQYF. CDR3 nucleotides: TGCGCCAGCAGCTCGACCGGGACAGGAGGACAAGAGACCCAGTACTTC.

This rearrangement joins TRBV4-1 to TRBJ2-3, with D hard to call. Between the trimmed V and J ends, which lost 4 bases and 1 base, there was a span of 6 bases. This CDR3 has 13 residues. The germline CDR1 and CDR2 sequences are MGHRA and YSYEKL. DNA for the CDR3: TGCGCCAGCAGCCCAAAAGGCACAGATACGCAGTATTTT. Protein: CASSPKGTDTQYF.

The J gene is TRBJ1-4, the V gene TRBV19; no clear D. CDR3 length: 15 amino acids. Germline lookup yields CDR1 LNHDA and CDR2 SQIVND (reference sequence). The V end was cut by 5 bases, the J end by 6 bases, with 16 bases between. CDR3 sequence: CASSSPGDGYEKLFF. The CDR3 DNA follows: TGTGCCAGTAGTTCCCCCGGGGATGGGTATGAAAAACTGTTTTTT.

The rearrangement uses TRBV6-5 and TRBJ2-3; D is tentatively TRBD1 or TRBD2 (7 bases each). V was pared by 7 bases and J by 4 bases, with 9 bases between. CDR3 length: 12 amino acids. Germline V CDR1 and CDR2: MNHEY, SVGAGI. In nucleotides, the CDR3 is TGTGCCAGCACAGGGGGGGCAGATACGCAGTATTTT. This sequence encodes CASTGGADTQYF.

This clone was counted once. The chain couples TRBV29-1 to TRBJ1-1, with 10 bases aligning to TRBD1. Trimming at V came to 7 bases and at J to 5 bases, leaving 4 bases not matched to a gene. Per the germline V gene, CDR1 is SQVTM and CDR2 is ANQGSEA. The CDR3 loop spans 12 amino acids. The CDR3 sequence is CSAAGQGTEAFF. The CDR3 DNA reads TGCAGCGCCGCGGGACAGGGGACTGAAGCTTTCTTT.

The V gene is TRBV28, the J gene TRBJ1-2, with D hard to call. V gave up 3 bases and J gave up 5 bases, with 16 bases separating them. The germline CDR1 and CDR2 sequences are MDHEN and SYDVKM. The CDR3 contains 15 residues. The CDR3 sequence: CASSFPPFGLYGYTF. The DNA of the CDR3 is TGTGCCAGCAGTTTCCCCCCGTTCGGATTATATGGCTACACCTTC.